One T cell receptor (beta chain) is described in this entry. This record comes from a study of shared clonotypes between healthy human individuals. Overall study: Aged 18 to 49, the donors were a couple of women and a few men.

The length of the CDR3 is 19 residues. Germline assignment: CDR1 SGHTA and CDR2 FQGTGA. V dropped 5 bases and J dropped 1; count of bases not matched to a gene: 14. Profiled with immunoSEQ multiplex PCR; TCRdb holds only in-frame clones, not every one. The sample carries 110,000 or so clones, more than 65% recorded once. Specimen: memory CD8+ T cells sorted from blood. The subset: CD45RO+ cells pooled with CCR7-negative TemRA cells. The receptor's source is a young woman in good health. The rearrangement joins TRBV7-3 to TRBJ1-5, with 10 bases matching TRBD1. CDR3 sequence (DNA): TGTGCCAGCAGCGCCCTGAGGGACAGGGGTGAAAGGAGCAATCAGCCCCAGCATTTT. The encoded protein is CASSALRDRGERSNQPQHF.